The 10 T cell receptor beta chains listed next were all sequenced from one sample in a study of read filtering for tumor transcriptome and immune sequencing. Molecular barcoded adaptors covering alpha/delta and beta/gamma chains were used on around 370 ng RNA. TCRdb re-analysed the reads in MiXCR, keeping a single row per CDR3 protein. Of 130,000 or so distinct CDR3 sequences in the sample, over 10% are singletons; the top ten hold just under 8.5%. Sequenced material: a population of CD138-negative cells sorted from bone marrow. All receptors come from a donor aged 40 or over with multiple myeloma.

This clonotype was counted many times. V gene TRBV29-1 combines with J gene TRBJ1-2; D remains ambiguous. V was cut by 3 bases and J by 1 base, with 15 bases left in between. Germline values: CDR1 SQVTM, CDR2 ANQGSEA. This CDR3 is built from 15 residues. Here the CDR3 reads CSVEALEADNYGYTF. The CDR3, as DNA: TGCAGCGTTGAGGCCCTAGAGGCCGATAACTATGGCTACACCTTC.

This clonotype appeared many times. CDR3 in amino acids: CASSVGGSVTEAFF. The CDR3 bases are TGTGCCAGCAGCGTAGGGGGGAGTGTCACTGAAGCTTTCTTT. V and J are TRBV9 and TRBJ1-1, with D tentatively TRBD1 (5 bases). This CDR3 is built from 14 residues. The ends were cut back, 0 bases at V and 4 bases at J, with 10 bases in the middle. CDR1 is SGDLS, CDR2 YYNGEE, per germline. Variable domain in full (rest from reference TRBV9 and TRBJ1-1): DSGVTQTPKHLITATGQRVTLRCSPRSGDLSVYWYQQSLDQGLQFLIQYYNGEERAKGNILERFSAQQFPDLHSELNLSSLELGDSALYFCASSVGGSVTEAFFGQGTRLTVV.

This clonotype came up many times. This CDR3 reads CASSEAGQGIEKLFF. Written as DNA, the CDR3 is TGTGCCAGCAGTGAAGCGGGGCAGGGGATTGAAAAACTGTTTTTT. The rearrangement uses TRBV6-1 and TRBJ1-4; D perhaps matches TRBD1 (6 bases). The V gene lost 0 bases and the J gene lost 7 bases, with 12 bases spanning the gap. Looked up from germline, CDR1 is MNHNS and CDR2 is SASEGT. The CDR3 has 15 amino acids.

This clonotype has at least ten counts. The genes are TRBV4-3 and TRBJ2-3; D assignment may be TRBD1 or TRBD2 (5 bases each). V lost 3 bases and J 6 bases, leaving 16 bases between the germline ends. Germline CDR1 and CDR2: LGHNA and YSLEER. The CDR3 consists of 15 residues. Here the CDR3 reads CASSQGVPYWDTQYF. The CDR3 region has the DNA TGCGCCAGCAGCCAGGGGGTCCCCTACTGGGATACGCAGTATTTT.

Details on this clonotype: A read error may explain this, as a much larger clone is one base away. This chain links TRBV9 with TRBJ1-5, with D tentatively TRBD1 (6 bases). The CDR3 runs to 14 residues. Trimming cost V 4 bases and J 7 bases, with 15 bases left between them. Germline CDR1 is SGDLS and CDR2 is YYNGEE. The CDR3 DNA is TGTGCCAGCAGCACTCTGGGGGCGGGACAGCCCCAGCATTTT. As protein: CASSTLGAGQPQHF.

This clonotype was recorded many times. The chain combines TRBV7-3 with TRBJ2-6; 7 bases fit TRBD1. The CDR3 extends over 19 amino acids. The V gene end was trimmed by 1 base and the J gene end by 2 bases; junction bases not matched to a gene: 11. Germline V CDR1 and CDR2: SGHTA, FQGTGA. CDR3 region: CASSLREGGGMTGANVLTF. The CDR3 DNA is TGTGCCAGCAGCTTAAGGGAAGGGGGCGGTATGACTGGGGCCAACGTCCTGACTTTC. Supplemented by reference TRBV7-3 and TRBJ2-6, the full variable domain reads GAGVSQTPSNKVTEKGKYVELRCDPISGHTALYWYRQSLGQGPEFLIYFQGTGAADDSGLPNDRFFAVRPEGSVSTLKIQRTERGDSAVYLCASSLREGGGMTGANVLTFGAGSRLTVL.

This clonotype showed up many times. The chain combines TRBV4-1 with TRBJ2-2; TRBD2 matches at 7 bases. There are 15 residues in the CDR3. CDR1 is MGHRA and CDR2 is YSYEKL in the germline V gene. With 3 bases clipped from V and 5 bases from J, the junction kept 6 bases outside the gene matches. In DNA, the CDR3 is TGCGCCAGCAGCCAGATGGGGGGGACTACCGGGGAGCTGTTTTTT. Its translation: CASSQMGGTTGELFF.

Many counts were recorded for this clonotype. The CDR3 DNA reads as TGCACCAGCAGCCCCCGACGGGGATCGTACACTGAAGCTTTCTTT. It encodes CTSSPRRGSYTEAFF. The chain is built from TRBV1 and TRBJ1-1. TRBV1 constitutes a pseudogene. CDR3 length equals 15 residues.

In this sample, this clonotype turned up many times. V and J are TRBV5-1 and TRBJ2-1; 10 positions agree with TRBD2. The length of the CDR3 is 15 residues. Germline lookup yields CDR1 SGHRS and CDR2 YFSETQ. Trimming at V came to 3 bases and at J to 6 bases, leaving 6 bases not matched to a gene. CDR3 loop: CASSYLAGVANEQFF. CDR3 sequence (DNA): TGCGCCAGCAGCTATCTAGCGGGAGTTGCCAATGAGCAGTTCTTC.

The rearrangement uses TRBV4-1 and TRBJ2-1, with TRBD2 matching 8 bases. This CDR3 is built from 15 residues. The V gene's germline CDR1 is MGHRA and CDR2 YSYEKL. The ends lost 0 bases at V and 8 bases at J; junction bases unmatched: 6. This chain's CDR3 is CASSQERLARDEQFF. For the CDR3, the DNA is TGCGCCAGCAGCCAAGAAAGACTAGCGCGGGATGAGCAGTTCTTC.